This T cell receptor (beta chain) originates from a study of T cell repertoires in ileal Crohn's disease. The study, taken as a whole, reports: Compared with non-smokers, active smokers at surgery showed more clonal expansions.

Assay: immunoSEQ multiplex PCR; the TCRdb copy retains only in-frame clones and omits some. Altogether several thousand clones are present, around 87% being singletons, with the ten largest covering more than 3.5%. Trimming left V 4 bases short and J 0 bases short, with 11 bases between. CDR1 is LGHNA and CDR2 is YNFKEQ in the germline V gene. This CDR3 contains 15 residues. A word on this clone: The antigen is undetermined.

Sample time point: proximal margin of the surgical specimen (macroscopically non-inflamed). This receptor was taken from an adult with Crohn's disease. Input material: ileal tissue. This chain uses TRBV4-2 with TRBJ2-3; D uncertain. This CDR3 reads CASSPQVESTDTQYF. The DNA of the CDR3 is TGTGCCAGCAGCCCACAAGTTGAGAGCACAGATACGCAGTATTTT.